Listed below are T cell receptor beta chains from one sample, sequenced in a study of graft-versus-host responses after intestinal transplantation. Method: immunoSEQ multiplex PCR; TCRdb's copy keeps in-frame clones and lacks some. The sample shows roughly 7,300 clones, about 97% of them seen only once. The source material was PBMCs, sampled 23 days after intestinal transplant. Every receptor here comes from a human patient who received an intestinal transplant, so some T cells may come from the graft donor. Each CDR3 is given with its conserved first and last residue. Fields, in order: V gene, J gene, D gene, clone size, CDR3 DNA, CDR3 protein. D genes are given only for firm matches. Clone size is given for some rows only: seen once, a few or many times, or a class if the clone is expanded.

V: TRBV19
J: TRBJ2-2
D: .
size: once
DNA: TGTGCCAGTAGTATCCGGGACTCATACACCGGGGAGCTGTTTTTT
CDR3: CASSIRDSYTGELFF

V: TRBV5-8
J: TRBJ2-3
D: .
size: .
DNA: TGTGCCAGCAGCTGGGAAGGTACGCAGTATTTT
CDR3: CASSWEGTQYF

V: TRBV7-9
J: TRBJ1-1
D: TRBD1
size: .
DNA: TGTGCCAGCAGCTTAGACCCGGGACAGCTAGGAGAAGCTTTCTTT
CDR3: CASSLDPGQLGEAFF

V: TRBV5-1
J: TRBJ2-2
D: TRBD2
size: .
DNA: TGCGCCAGCAGCTTTACCCCTTCTAGCGGCCGCGGGGAGCTGTTTTTT
CDR3: CASSFTPSSGRGELFF

V: TRBV6-1
J: TRBJ2-5
D: .
size: .
DNA: TGTGCCAGCAGTGAACAGGGAGAGACCCAGTACTTC
CDR3: CASSEQGETQYF

V: TRBV28
J: TRBJ2-1
D: .
size: .
DNA: TGTGCCAGCAGTTTCCGACCTCCCTACAATGAGCAGTTCTTC
CDR3: CASSFRPPYNEQFF

V: TRBV18
J: TRBJ1-5
D: .
size: .
DNA: TGTGCCAGCTCACCGGAGTCGGGTTATCAGCCCCAGCATTTT
CDR3: CASSPESGYQPQHF

V: TRBV5-4
J: TRBJ1-2
D: .
size: .
DNA: TGTGCCAGCAGCTCGGTAGGGGCTCCCTATGGCTACACCTTC
CDR3: CASSSVGAPYGYTF

V: TRBV7-6
J: TRBJ1-1
D: .
size: .
DNA: TGTGCCAGCAGCTTAGAGAGGCTGAACACTGAAGCTTTCTTT
CDR3: CASSLERLNTEAFF

V: TRBV27
J: TRBJ1-2
D: .
size: .
DNA: TGTGCCAGCAGTGCCACCCTGGGCCAACTCACCTATGGCTACACCTTC
CDR3: CASSATLGQLTYGYTF

V: TRBV5-4
J: TRBJ2-7
D: .
size: .
DNA: TGTGCCAGCAGCTTCTCTTCTAGTGCCACCTACGAGCAGTACTTC
CDR3: CASSFSSSATYEQYF

V: TRBV13
J: TRBJ2-3
D: TRBD2
size: .
DNA: TGTGCCAGCAGCTTAGAGACTAGCGCTAAGTTT
CDR3: CASSLETSAKF

V: TRBV25-1
J: TRBJ1-2
D: TRBD1
size: .
DNA: TGTGCCAGCAGTGCCCTGGGACAGCAATTCTATGGCTACACCTTC
CDR3: CASSALGQQFYGYTF

V: TRBV21-1
J: TRBJ2-1
D: .
size: .
DNA: TGTGCCAGCAGCAACTCTCTTAGTAGCGGGAGGGGTAGCAATGAGCAGTTCTTC
CDR3: CASSNSLSSGRGSNEQFF

V: TRBV25-1
J: TRBJ2-1
D: .
size: .
DNA: TGTGCCAGCAGGGGGGGACCCATCCAGTTCTTC
CDR3: CASRGGPIQFF

V: TRBV5-1
J: TRBJ2-7
D: TRBD2
size: .
DNA: TGCGCCAGCAGCTTGCGCCCACTCGGGACTAGCGGGATTGGCTCCTACGAGCAGTACTTC
CDR3: CASSLRPLGTSGIGSYEQYF

V: TRBV18
J: TRBJ2-3
D: .
size: .
DNA: TGTGCCAGCTCACCACCGGCGAGGGCCCGCACAGATACGCAGTATTTT
CDR3: CASSPPARARTDTQYF

V: TRBV28
J: TRBJ2-7
D: TRBD2
size: .
DNA: TGTGCCAGCAGTTCACTAGCGGGAGTGCACGAGCAGTACTTC
CDR3: CASSSLAGVHEQYF

V: TRBV6-9
J: TRBJ2-7
D: .
size: .
DNA: TGTGCCAGCAGTTACTCGGCTAGCTACGAGCAGTACTTC
CDR3: CASSYSASYEQYF

V: TRBV2
J: TRBJ1-1
D: .
size: .
DNA: TGTGCCAGCACCCGGGCCAGAGGGGCTTTCTTT
CDR3: CASTRARGAFF

V: TRBV7-6
J: TRBJ2-1
D: TRBD2
size: .
DNA: TGTGCCAGCAGCTTACAAGCGGGAGGACGTCGGAATGAGCAGTTCTTC
CDR3: CASSLQAGGRRNEQFF

V: TRBV5-1
J: TRBJ2-5
D: .
size: few
DNA: TGCGCCAGCACGAAGATCAGGGGCGGGACCCAGTACTTC
CDR3: CASTKIRGGTQYF

V: TRBV19
J: TRBJ2-7
D: TRBD2
size: once
DNA: TGTGCCAGTAGTATAGACTCTAGCGGGGCCTACGAGCAGTACTTC
CDR3: CASSIDSSGAYEQYF

V: TRBV29-1
J: TRBJ1-1
D: TRBD1
size: .
DNA: TGCAGCTCACCGGGACAGCAGAACACTGAAGCTTTCTTT
CDR3: CSSPGQQNTEAFF

V: TRBV27
J: TRBJ2-5
D: .
size: .
DNA: TGTGCCAGCTCCCCCGGAAAAGAGACCCAGTACTTC
CDR3: CASSPGKETQYF

V: TRBV5-1
J: TRBJ1-1
D: .
size: .
DNA: TGCGCCAGCAGCTTCGCTATTGCCAACACTGAAGCTTTCTTT
CDR3: CASSFAIANTEAFF

V: TRBV6-1
J: TRBJ2-7
D: TRBD1
size: .
DNA: TGTGCCAGCAGTGAAGCCCGGGACAGGGTTTACGAGCAGTACTTC
CDR3: CASSEARDRVYEQYF

V: TRBV5-6
J: TRBJ1-2
D: .
size: .
DNA: TGTGCCAGCAGCTTACCGGGACTGATCTATGGCTACACCTTC
CDR3: CASSLPGLIYGYTF